These T cell receptor beta chains were read from a single sample in a study of T cell responses to AZD1222 COVID-19 vaccine. Profiling relied on immunoSEQ multiplex PCR, and the TCRdb table lists in-frame clones only, not all of them. This table has around 130,000 clones, more than 70% appearing once. This sample comprised peripheral blood, obtained on day 0 of AZD1222 vaccination. The receptors stem from an adult in good health. Each CDR3 is given with its conserved first and last residue. D genes are given only for firm matches. Rows may omit the clone size; those that give it use once, few, many or a size class.

>NA|TRBJ1-1|TRBV6-5|NA
CASDPGGGNTEAFF
TGTGCCAGCGACCCCGGGGGCGGGAACACTGAAGCTTTCTTT
>NA|TRBJ1-2|TRBV9|NA
CASSVGHYGYTF
TGTGCCAGCAGCGTGGGACACTATGGCTACACCTTC
>NA|TRBJ1-6|TRBV4-3|NA
CASSQAEGYSPLHF
TGCGCCAGCAGCCAAGCTGAGGGATATTCACCCCTCCACTTT
>NA|TRBJ1-4|TRBV29-1|NA
CSGKGQEGEKLFF
TGCAGCGGGAAGGGACAAGAAGGGGAAAAACTGTTTTTT
>TRBD1|TRBJ2-5|TRBV4-1|NA
CASSQPGQGKETQYF
TGCGCCAGCAGCCAACCGGGACAGGGTAAGGAGACCCAGTACTTC
>NA|TRBJ2-7|TRBV5-1|NA
CASSRPDRGFYEQYF
TGCGCCAGCAGCCGACCGGACCGGGGGTTTTACGAGCAGTACTTC
>NA|TRBJ1-2|TRBV3-1/TRBV3-2|few
CASSLESRDYGYTF
TGTGCCAGCAGCCTCGAGTCCAGGGACTATGGCTACACCTTC
>NA|TRBJ2-3|TRBV9|NA
CASSPRDDYDTQYF
TGTGCCAGCAGCCCCCGGGACGATTACGATACGCAGTATTTT
>TRBD1|TRBJ1-1|TRBV18|NA
CASSPGDRAGAFF
TGTGCCAGCTCACCAGGGGACAGGGCCGGAGCTTTCTTT
>NA|TRBJ2-1|TRBV7-9|NA
CASSHTYNEQFF
TGTGCCAGCAGCCACACCTACAATGAGCAGTTCTTC
>NA|TRBJ1-5|TRBV6-2/TRBV6-3|NA
CASSYPAGTPQHF
TGTGCCAGCAGTTACCCGGCAGGAACCCCCCAGCATTTT
>NA|TRBJ2-4|TRBV7-6|NA
CASSSGSFDGNIQYF
TGTGCCAGCAGCTCAGGATCGTTCGACGGAAACATTCAGTACTTC
>NA|TRBJ1-1|TRBV12-3/TRBV12-4|NA
CASSLAAGEAFF
TGTGCCAGCAGTTTAGCGGCCGGTGAAGCTTTCTTT
>NA|TRBJ1-2|TRBV18|NA
CASSPGLGPSAGYGYTF
TGTGCCAGCTCACCGGGCCTCGGTCCCAGCGCTGGCTATGGCTACACCTTC
>NA|TRBJ1-3|TRBV7-9|NA
CASQDISGNTIYF
TGTGCCAGCCAGGACATCTCTGGAAACACCATATATTTT
>NA|TRBJ1-2|TRBV21-1|NA
CASSLKAGQGYYGYTF
TGTGCCAGCAGTCTAAAGGCGGGACAGGGGTATTATGGCTACACCTTC
>NA|TRBJ2-6|TRBV30|once
CAWSGESGANVLTF
TGTGCCTGGAGTGGAGAATCTGGGGCCAACGTCCTGACTTTC
>NA|TRBJ1-3|TRBV6-6|few
CASNYGQGSGNTIYF
TGTGCCAGCAACTACGGCCAGGGATCTGGAAACACCATATATTTT
>NA|TRBJ1-2|TRBV7-6|NA
CASSLSDSWGYTF
TGTGCCAGCAGCTTATCTGACAGTTGGGGCTACACCTTC
>NA|TRBJ1-2|TRBV7-9|NA
CASSLERGNGYTF
TGTGCCAGCAGCTTAGAGCGGGGAAATGGCTACACCTTC
>NA|TRBJ2-7|TRBV30|NA
CAWSPGWEVSTEQYF
TGTGCCTGGAGTCCTGGCTGGGAGGTCTCGACCGAGCAGTACTTC
>TRBD2|TRBJ2-5|TRBV5-1|NA
CASSPRVAGEQETQYF
TGCGCCAGCAGCCCTCGGGTAGCGGGGGAACAAGAGACCCAGTACTTC
>NA|TRBJ2-7|TRBV10-1|NA
CASSEGWQDSYEQYF
TGCGCCAGCAGTGAGGGTTGGCAGGACTCCTACGAGCAGTACTTC
>TRBD1|TRBJ1-4|TRBV27|NA
CASSFGDRLEKLFF
TGTGCCAGCAGTTTCGGGGACAGATTAGAAAAACTGTTTTTT
>NA|TRBJ1-5|TRBV20-1|NA
CSASRTDQPQHF
TGCAGTGCTAGTCGAACAGACCAGCCCCAGCATTTT
>TRBD2|TRBJ2-1|TRBV6-4|NA
CASSGLAGGNEQFF
TGTGCCAGCAGTGGACTAGCGGGGGGCAATGAGCAGTTCTTC
>NA|TRBJ2-2|TRBV2|NA
CASSESYHREYTGELFF
TGTGCCAGCAGTGAATCCTACCACAGGGAGTATACCGGGGAGCTGTTTTTT
>TRBD2|TRBJ2-7|TRBV5-1|NA
CASSLVLAGGAGLNEQYF
TGCGCCAGCAGCTTGGTACTAGCGGGAGGCGCCGGTCTCAACGAGCAGTACTTC
>TRBD2|TRBJ2-7|TRBV9|NA
CASSVGAAGSYEQYF
TGTGCCAGCAGCGTAGGAGCAGCGGGAAGTTACGAGCAGTACTTC
>NA|TRBJ1-2|TRBV29-1|NA
CSVEVLGGGGYTF
TGCAGCGTTGAAGTGTTAGGGGGAGGTGGCTACACCTTC
>NA|TRBJ2-4|TRBV13|NA
CASSFSDRQAKNIQYF
TGTGCCAGCAGCTTCTCAGACAGACAAGCCAAAAACATTCAGTACTTC
>TRBD2|TRBJ2-7|TRBV11-1|NA
CASSPSTGGGYEQYF
TGTGCCAGCAGCCCTTCAACGGGGGGAGGGTACGAGCAGTACTTC
>TRBD2|TRBJ2-1|TRBV18|many
CASSPAGTSLHNEQFF
TGTGCCAGCTCACCAGCCGGGACTAGCCTACACAATGAGCAGTTCTTC
>NA|TRBJ1-4|TRBV19|NA
CASSITTAYNEKLFF
TGTGCCAGTAGTATTACGACAGCGTATAATGAAAAACTGTTTTTT
>NA|TRBJ2-5|TRBV12-2|NA
CASRLVWEGCRQETQYF
TGTGCAAGTCGCTTAGTATGGGAAGGTTGTAGGCAAGAGACCCAGTACTTC
>NA|TRBJ2-7|TRBV15|NA
CATSRDLAGYEQYF
TGTGCCACCAGCAGAGATTTGGCCGGGTACGAGCAGTACTTC
>NA|TRBJ2-1|TRBV9|NA
CASSGDNEQFF
TGTGCCAGCAGTGGGGACAATGAGCAGTTCTTC
>NA|TRBJ2-7|TRBV4-1|NA
CASSETDSRGEQYF
TGCGCCAGCAGCGAGACAGACAGCCGAGGCGAGCAGTACTTC
>NA|TRBJ2-5|TRBV6-5|many
CASIPSGPLETQYF
TGTGCCAGCATCCCTTCGGGCCCATTAGAGACCCAGTACTTC
>NA|TRBJ1-5|TRBV6-5|NA
CASSDRDGLNQPQHF
TGTGCCAGCAGCGACCGGGACGGGTTAAATCAGCCCCAGCATTTT
>NA|TRBJ1-5|TRBV6-1|NA
CASSESVRRAQHF
TGTGCCAGCAGTGAGTCCGTGCGTCGGGCCCAGCATTTT